The present T cell receptor beta chain was sequenced within a study of response to subunit inactivated influenza vaccine. V dropped 6 bases and J dropped 5; count of bases not matched to a gene: 16. CDR3 length: 17 amino acids. CDR1 MNHEY and CDR2 SVGEGT come from the germline V gene. TCRdb reanalysed the RT-PCR reads using MiXCR and keeps one entry per CDR3 protein. The profile shows over 750,000 distinct CDR3 sequences, roughly 20% of them singletons. This material consisted of PBMCs from blood, taken about 5 days after vaccination. The chain is built from TRBV6-2 or TRBV6-3 and TRBJ2-7; TRBD1 matches 10 bases. This sequence was found in a man aged 50 or older who received an inactivated influenza vaccine. CDR3 DNA: TGTGCCAGCAGCTTGAGTCTCCGGGACAGGGGTCGGGACGAGCAGTACTTC. Encoded protein: CASSLSLRDRGRDEQYF.